The 12 T cell receptor beta chains presented below share a single source sample, sequenced in a study of shared clonotypes between healthy human individuals. The table came from immunoSEQ multiplex PCR; TCRdb's copy has only in-frame clones and leaves some out. The table shows roughly 1,500,000 clones, with roughly 98.5% occurring only once. Sequencing input: naive CD4+ T cells sorted from blood. Subset defined: CD45RA+ positively selected. The receptors were gathered from a man aged 30 to 39 in good health.

The J gene is TRBJ2-7, the V gene TRBV29-1; TRBD1 agrees at 11 bases. The CDR3 spans 13 residues. The ends lost 6 bases at V and 6 bases at J; junction bases unmatched: 7. CDR1 and CDR2 from the germline V gene are SQVTM and ANQGSEA. DNA for the CDR3: TGCAGCGTGCCGGGACAGGGGGTCTCCGAGCAGTACTTC. Translated: CSVPGQGVSEQYF.

The chain combines TRBV5-1 with TRBJ1-4, with D unresolved. The V gene lost 4 bases and the J gene lost 12 bases, with 16 bases spanning the gap. Germline loops: CDR1 SGHRS, CDR2 YFSETQ. The CDR3 has 13 residues. CDR3 sequence: CASSLPDYEQLFF. The CDR3 region has the DNA TGCGCCAGCAGCCTACCGGATTACGAGCAACTGTTTTTT.

The rearrangement joins TRBV18 to TRBJ2-1; 10 bases are shared with TRBD2. The CDR3 totals 16 residues. CDR1 is KGHSH, CDR2 LQKENI, per germline. J was trimmed by 3 bases and V by 3 bases; bases with no gene match: 5. CDR3 in amino acids: CASSPRGLAVYNEQFF. DNA for the CDR3: TGTGCCAGCTCACCTCGAGGACTAGCGGTCTACAATGAGCAGTTCTTC. Full variable domain (remainder filled in from reference TRBV18 and TRBJ2-1): NAGVMQNPRHLVRRRGQEARLRCSPMKGHSHVYWYRQLPEEGLKFMVYLQKENIIDESGMPKERFSAEFPKEGPSILRIQQVVRGDSAAYFCASSPRGLAVYNEQFFGPGTRLTVL.

The gene calls are TRBV20-1 and TRBJ1-3; no definite D call. CDR1 is DFQATT, CDR2 SNEGSKA, per germline (reference sequence). CDR3 length equals 11 residues. Trimming removed 4 bases from V and 3 bases from J, with 4 bases in between. The CDR3: CSAKGGNTIYF. CDR3 sequence (DNA): TGCAGTGCTAAGGGTGGAAACACCATATATTTT.

This chain uses TRBV10-2 with TRBJ2-3, with a tentative D call TRBD1 (5 bases). The CDR3 has 14 residues. CDR1 and CDR2 from the germline V gene are WSHSY and SAAADI. Trimming left V 5 bases short and J 5 bases short, with 14 bases between. The CDR3, as DNA: TGCGCCAGCAGTCGACAGCAAATGGGAGATACGCAGTATTTT. Its protein is CASSRQQMGDTQYF.

V usage is TRBV6-5 and J usage is TRBJ1-4; D perhaps matches TRBD1 (5 bases). The CDR3 length is 16 residues. The V end was cut by 2 bases, the J end by 8 bases, with 18 bases between. Germline V gene lookup returns CDR1 MNHEY and CDR2 SVGAGI. The CDR3 DNA reads as TGTGCCAGCAGTTACGGGCCCCAGGGTGTAGGGGAAAAACTGTTTTTT. It specifies CASSYGPQGVGEKLFF.

As regards this clone: Additional DNA sequences in this sample encode the identical CDR3. The CDR3 is CASSFTQSSYEQYF. DNA of the CDR3: TGTGCCAGCAGCTTCACCCAGTCCTCCTACGAGCAGTACTTC. The chain uses TRBV7-9 and TRBJ2-7; D not resolved. CDR3 length: 14 residues. The V gene lost 3 bases and the J gene lost 0 bases, with 9 bases spanning the gap. The germline CDR1 and CDR2 sequences are SEHNR and FQNEAQ (reference sequence).

This clone was observed once. The CDR3 sequence is CASSQPRGGDTDTQYF. The CDR3 DNA sequence: TGTGCCAGCAGCCAACCCCGGGGCGGGGACACAGATACGCAGTATTTT. V gene TRBV4-2 combines with J gene TRBJ2-3, with a weak D call TRBD2 (6 bases). Germline loops: CDR1 LGHNA, CDR2 YNFKEQ. This CDR3 is built from 16 residues. Trimming stripped 2 bases from V and 2 bases from J, with 14 bases between.

This clone was observed once. J is TRBJ2-7 and V is TRBV6-1; TRBD1 is a possible D gene (5 bases). V was shortened by 7 bases and J by 0 bases, with 10 bases between the two germline ends. Looked up from germline, CDR1 is MNHNS and CDR2 is SASEGT. CDR3 length: 13 residues. This chain's CDR3 is CASTQGSSYEQYF. The CDR3 nucleotides read TGTGCCAGCACCCAGGGATCCTCCTACGAGCAGTACTTC.

The chain links TRBV6-5 to TRBJ2-5, with 11 bases that match TRBD2. CDR1 is MNHEY and CDR2 is SVGAGI in the germline V gene. The CDR3 extends over 15 amino acids. The trim removed 6 bases at V and 5 bases at J, leaving 8 bases unmatched. CDR3 sequence: CASRLLAGVVETQYF. The CDR3 bases are TGTGCCAGCAGGTTACTAGCGGGAGTCGTGGAGACCCAGTACTTC.

Notes on this clone: Other DNA variants within this sample encode the same CDR3. This rearrangement joins TRBV27 to TRBJ2-3; D ambiguous. With 2 bases removed from V and 0 bases from J, the gap between germline ends came to 6 bases. The CDR3 loop spans 14 amino acids. CDR1 is MNHEY, CDR2 SMNVEV, per germline (reference sequence). The CDR3 DNA reads as TGTGCCAGCAGTTTAAGCCTCAGCACAGATACGCAGTATTTT. Its translation: CASSLSLSTDTQYF.

To note about this clone: Relative to the germline gene, one junction end is altered; a read error may explain this. The chain has TRBV7-2 and TRBJ2-5, with a possible D match to TRBD2 (6 bases). CDR1 is SGHTA and CDR2 is FQGNSA in the germline V gene. The CDR3 loop spans 14 amino acids. This chain's CDR3 is CASTLAAGRETQYF. The CDR3 nucleotides are TGTGCCAGCACCTTAGCTGCGGGACGGGAGACCCAGTACTTC.